Detailed here is one T cell receptor (beta chain). Its specificity is unknown. Each CDR3 protein gets one entry after TCRdb re-called the 5' RACE reads with MiXCR. The sample records a few hundred thousand distinct CDR3 sequences, about a sixth being singletons. The data originate from a study of T cells after yellow fever vaccination. Study details: Fractions of low cell number were prepared using SMART-Seq v4 Ultra Low Input. Findings of the study overall: Post-booster repertoires again held most primary-vaccination clones (roughly 95% CD4, about 90% CD8).

Germline assignment: CDR1 SEHNR and CDR2 FQNEAQ (reference sequence). Between the trimmed V and J ends, which lost 4 bases and 0 bases, there was a span of 10 bases. The CDR3 contains 15 residues. V is TRBV7-9 and J is TRBJ1-3; D is uncertain. This receptor was obtained from a man aged 18-30 years who received the YFV17D yellow fever vaccine. This sample comprised PBMCs, obtained about 5 days after the first yellow fever vaccination. CDR3 residues: CASSYGRLSGNTIYF. The CDR3, as DNA: TGTGCCAGCAGCTACGGACGCCTCTCTGGAAACACCATATATTTT.